What follows are 20 T cell receptor beta chains derived from one specimen sequenced in a study of cytomegalovirus exposure and HLA in healthy donors (dated by TCRdb to the late 2010s). Receptor amplification or capture employed the immunoSEQ multiplex PCR assay. TCRdb provides this immuneACCESS table in a form limited to in-frame rearrangements. Some clones are lacking; in checked studies, under half of them reflect an unresolved V gene, and why the rest are absent is not known. Present in this sample are about 92,000 clones, about 93% of which were seen just once. About 1% of the sample lies in the top ten. The sample was PBMCs. Receptor source: a woman aged 30 to 39 in good health and CMV-seropositive.

The chain links TRBV7-9 to TRBJ2-1; perhaps TRBD2 as D (6 bases). Deletions cut 5 bases from V and 10 bases from J, with 15 bases between. The CDR3 length is 13 residues. Germline CDR1 reads SEHNR; CDR2 reads FQNEAQ (reference sequence). CDR3 sequence reads: CASSRGSEAEQFF. The DNA for the CDR3 is TGTGCCAGCAGCCGGGGGTCGGAGGCCGAGCAGTTCTTC.

The V call is TRBV30, the J call TRBJ2-1, with 9 bases fitting TRBD2. The CDR3 is 13 residues long. Losses at the gene ends were 4 bases for V and 5 bases for J; bases not matched to a gene: 3. Per the germline V gene, CDR1 is GTSNPN and CDR2 is SVGIG (reference sequence). DNA for the CDR3: TGTGCCTGGAAGGGCGGGAGGGACAATGAGCAGTTCTTC. As protein: CAWKGGRDNEQFF.

The rearrangement links TRBV20-1 to TRBJ2-7; 8 bases line up with TRBD2. The CDR3 length is 11 residues. V lost 4 bases to trimming and J lost 7 bases; unmatched junction nucleotides: 3. CDR1 and CDR2 (germline): DFQATT, SNEGSKA (reference sequence). DNA for the CDR3: TGCAGTGCTAACCGGGAGGGAGAGCAGTACTTC. This gives the protein CSANREGEQYF.

This sequence joins TRBV11-3 and TRBJ2-2; D perhaps matches TRBD2 (6 bases). Germline values: CDR1 SGHNT, CDR2 YENEEA. The CDR3 covers 16 residues. The germline V and J ends were trimmed by 1 base and 0 bases, with 9 bases remaining between them. In DNA form, the CDR3 reads TGTGCCAGCAGCTTAGGAAGCGGGCCGAACACCGGGGAGCTGTTTTTT. This gives the protein CASSLGSGPNTGELFF.

The rearrangement joins TRBV7-2 to TRBJ2-3, with D possibly TRBD2 on 6 matching bases. The ends were cut back, 1 base at V and 6 bases at J, with 17 bases in the middle. In germline, CDR1 is SGHTA, CDR2 FQGNSA. This CDR3 region has 16 residues. The CDR3 protein is CASSLGPTSSFDTQYF. The CDR3 nucleotides are TGTGCCAGCAGCTTAGGCCCGACTAGTTCTTTCGATACGCAGTATTTT.

V and J are TRBV7-2 and TRBJ2-7; 9 bases fit TRBD2. The germline V gene encodes CDR1 SGHTA and CDR2 FQGNSA. CDR3 length: 15 amino acids. V gave up 1 base and J gave up 2 bases; unmatched junction bases: 3. The CDR3 spells CASSLVAGGPYEQYF. The CDR3 coding sequence is TGTGCCAGCAGCTTAGTTGCGGGAGGGCCCTACGAGCAGTACTTC.

The J gene is TRBJ2-1, the V gene TRBV7-9; no reliable D call. CDR3 length: 14 residues. Germline CDR1 is SEHNR and CDR2 is FQNEAQ (reference sequence). The V end was cut by 5 bases, the J end by 2 bases, with 10 bases between. CDR3 sequence (DNA): TGTGCCAGCAGCCCCGGGTCGGCCTACAATGAGCAGTTCTTC. Translation: CASSPGSAYNEQFF.

This rearrangement joins TRBV30 to TRBJ1-2, with 7 bases identical to TRBD1. J gave up 8 bases and V 8 bases, and 8 bases lay outside the gene matches. Germline assignment: CDR1 GTSNPN and CDR2 SVGIG (reference sequence). The CDR3 has 11 residues. The CDR3 sequence is CARGTENGYTF. In nucleotides, the CDR3 is TGTGCCCGCGGGACAGAAAACGGCTACACCTTC.

The chain uses TRBV28 and TRBJ2-1; 9 bases agree with TRBD1. Germline CDR1 is MDHEN and CDR2 is SYDVKM. The V and J ends lost 4 bases and 9 bases, in that order; junction bases with no gene match: 16. The CDR3 runs 17 residues. Written as DNA, the CDR3 is TGTGCCAGCAGTTCAATCCGGGTGGACAGGGGTAATACTGAGCAGTTCTTC. Translating gives CASSSIRVDRGNTEQFF.

This clone occurred a few times. The chain is built from TRBV7-2 and TRBJ2-7; TRBD2 matches 7 bases. V was clipped by 1 base and J by 5 bases; unmatched bases: 20. The CDR3 runs 19 residues. Per the germline V gene, CDR1 is SGHTA and CDR2 is FQGNSA. This CDR3 is CASSLGPLHRAGEGNEQYF. CDR3 coding DNA: TGTGCCAGCAGCTTAGGCCCGCTCCACCGGGCGGGAGAAGGGAACGAGCAGTACTTC.

CDR3 region: CASSSKGQGLGEQYF. The CDR3 DNA follows: TGTGCCAGCAGCTCCAAGGGACAGGGGCTGGGAGAGCAGTACTTC. The chain uses TRBV5-4 and TRBJ2-5, with 10 bases lining up with TRBD1. The ends lost 3 bases at V and 11 bases at J; junction bases unmatched: 13. The CDR3 loop spans 15 amino acids. Germline CDR1 and CDR2: SGHNT and YYREEE (reference sequence). The whole variable domain, remainder taken from reference TRBV5-4 and TRBJ2-5, is ETGVTQSPTHLIKTRGQQVTLRCSSQSGHNTVSWYQQALGQGPQFIFQYYREEENGRGNFPPRFSGLQFPNYSSELNVNALELDDSALYLCASSSKGQGLGEQYFGPGTRLLVL.

This chain uses TRBV5-1 with TRBJ2-1, with D unresolved. The CDR3 consists of 15 residues. Looked up from germline, CDR1 is SGHRS and CDR2 is YFSETQ. V was shortened by 5 bases and J by 6 bases, with 18 bases between the two germline ends. The chain's CDR3 is CASSLTYYPSNEQFF. Written as DNA, the CDR3 is TGCGCCAGCAGTTTAACGTACTACCCCAGCAATGAGCAGTTCTTC.

This rearrangement joins TRBV5-5 to TRBJ1-1; 8 positions agree with TRBD1. Trimming cost V 0 bases and J 5 bases; bases outside gene matches: 18. Germline-derived CDR1 and CDR2 are SGHKS and YYEKEE (reference sequence). The CDR3 is 19 amino acids. As DNA, the CDR3 is TGTGCCAGCAGCTTGGCCGGTGGGACAGGCGGAAGTCTACTAACTGAAGCTTTCTTT. Its protein product is CASSLAGGTGGSLLTEAFF.

CDR3 nucleotide sequence: TGCAGTGCTAGCTCTAGCCACGAGCAGTTCTTC. This encodes CSASSSHEQFF. The chain carries TRBV20-1 and TRBJ2-1, with D perhaps matching TRBD2 (5 bases). V was shortened by 3 bases and J by 10 bases, with 10 bases between the two germline ends. This CDR3 is 11 amino acids long. Germline CDR1 DFQATT, CDR2 SNEGSKA (reference sequence).

For the CDR3, the DNA is TGTGCCAGCAGCGTTGGAGGCCGACAGGGATTAACCTACGAGCAGTACTTC. Translated: CASSVGGRQGLTYEQYF. This chain joins TRBV9 and TRBJ2-7; 7 nucleotides match TRBD1. Germline CDR1 SGDLS, CDR2 YYNGEE. The CDR3 contains 17 residues. Losses at the gene ends were 2 bases for V and 2 bases for J; bases not matched to a gene: 13.

The chain employs TRBV30 and TRBJ1-5; TRBD1 is a possible D gene (5 bases). Trimming cost V 6 bases and J 4 bases, with 13 bases left between them. Germline V gives CDR1 GTSNPN, CDR2 SVGIG (reference sequence). This CDR3 is built from 13 residues. The CDR3 here is CACATGINQPQHF. The CDR3 nucleotides are TGTGCCTGCGCAACAGGAATTAATCAGCCCCAGCATTTT.

This clone was counted a single time. This chain links TRBV7-9 with TRBJ2-3; weak D call: TRBD2 (6 bases). Trimming removed 3 bases from V and 0 bases from J, with 10 bases in between. Germline CDR1 reads SEHNR; CDR2 reads FQNEAQ (reference sequence). The CDR3 sequence is 15 residues long. The CDR3 DNA sequence: TGTGCCAGCAGCTTCACTAGCCCCAGCACAGATACGCAGTATTTT. This translates into CASSFTSPSTDTQYF.

The V and J genes are TRBV7-9 and TRBJ2-5, with a weak D call TRBD2 (5 bases). V dropped 8 bases and J dropped 10 bases, with 20 bases sitting between them. Germline V gene data show CDR1 as SEHNR and CDR2 as FQNEAQ (reference sequence). The CDR3 loop spans 13 amino acids. CDR3 amino acids: CASVATTSKDQYF. CDR3 DNA: TGTGCCAGCGTAGCGACGACAAGCAAGGACCAGTACTTC.

The V call is TRBV28, the J call TRBJ1-2, with 10 bases lining up with TRBD1. This CDR3 comprises 14 residues. The junction had 9 bases not matched to a gene; V was cut back by 6 bases and J by 8 bases. CDR1 is MDHEN, CDR2 SYDVKM, per germline. The CDR3: CASRRQGAPPGYTF. The CDR3 DNA sequence: TGTGCCAGCAGGAGACAGGGGGCGCCGCCCGGCTACACCTTC.

The chain combines TRBV30 with TRBJ2-1; D gene unclear. V was pared by 4 bases and J by 9 bases, with 10 bases between. The CDR3 contains 11 residues. Germline loops: CDR1 GTSNPN, CDR2 SVGIG (reference sequence). CDR3 nucleotide sequence: TGTGCCTGGAAAGTTGGCACTGAGCAGTTCTTC. Translating gives CAWKVGTEQFF.